This T cell receptor (beta chain) was sequenced during a study of cytomegalovirus exposure and HLA in healthy donors. Turning to this clone: Its antigen is undetermined.

CDR3 length equals 16 residues. Germline V gives CDR1 SGDLS, CDR2 YYNGEE. Trimming shortened V by 2 bases and J by 0 bases, and 12 bases separated the two germline ends. Broader study findings: When analyzed later, the rates of TCR association showed variation by HLA locus, with DRB1 the most and HLA-C the fewest.

The PCR contained 60 Vbeta and 13 Jbeta primers. Per the study methods: Per a later analysis, the number of unique TCR beta chains was about 80 million, of which some 9.9 million were shared. Sequencing was performed with immunoSEQ multiplex PCR; in TCRdb, only in-frame clones are kept and a portion is missing. D and trimming were read from the DNA, whereas the V and J calls and clone size are those reported in that table. The sample has approximately 120,000 clones, under 85% seen once. The receptor was isolated from a woman between 45 and 65 years old in good health and CMV-seropositive. Sequences were obtained from PBMCs. The chain links TRBV9 to TRBJ2-1; a weak D match, TRBD1 (6 bases). The CDR3 spells CASSVDRLSSYNEQFF. CDR3 DNA: TGTGCCAGCAGCGTGGACAGACTGAGCTCCTACAATGAGCAGTTCTTC.